One and the same sample provided the 15 T cell receptor beta chains below, sequenced in a study of shared T cell receptors in the human thymus. Data came from immunoSEQ multiplex PCR; TCRdb stores just in-frame clones and leaves some out. Of hundreds of thousands of clones detected, approximately 95% appear once; the ten largest clones hold about 0.02%. The specimen was thymocytes. Every receptor here comes from a human donor.

The CDR3 DNA is TGTGCCAGCAGTACACGACCGCACACTGAAGCTTTCTTT. As protein: CASSTRPHTEAFF. The chain couples TRBV25-1 to TRBJ1-1; D is unresolved. The CDR3 runs to 13 residues. Germline V gene sequence: CDR1 MGHDK, CDR2 SYGVNS. Trimming stripped 5 bases from V and 3 bases from J, with 10 bases between.

This clone was recorded only once. This chain connects TRBV7-2 to TRBJ2-1; D perhaps matches TRBD1 (5 bases). Germline assignment: CDR1 SGHTA and CDR2 FQGNSA. Deletions cut 3 bases from V and 2 bases from J, with 17 bases between. The CDR3 is 17 amino acids. CDR3 protein: CASSFENRRIPYNEQFF. The CDR3 nucleotides are TGTGCCAGCAGCTTCGAAAACAGGCGAATCCCCTACAATGAGCAGTTCTTC.

The V and J genes are TRBV7-2 and TRBJ2-7; possibly TRBD2 for D (6 bases). The germline V gene encodes CDR1 SGHTA and CDR2 FQGNSA. Trimming removed 5 bases from V and 4 bases from J, with 18 bases in between. The CDR3 is 15 amino acids. The CDR3 sequence: CASSHYGTHPYEQYF. For the CDR3, the DNA is TGTGCCAGCAGCCACTACGGGACTCACCCTTACGAGCAGTACTTC.

The V and J genes are TRBV27 and TRBJ2-5; D perhaps matches TRBD2 (7 bases). The CDR3 is 16 amino acids. The V gene's germline CDR1 is MNHEY and CDR2 SMNVEV (reference sequence). V lost 2 bases and J lost 5, with 18 bases in between. The CDR3 sequence: CASSLPLEGGRETQYF. The CDR3 coding sequence is TGTGCCAGCAGTTTACCGCTAGAGGGGGGGCGCGAGACCCAGTACTTC.

This clone has only one observation. The rearrangement uses TRBV27 and TRBJ1-4; D not certain. Germline CDR1 reads MNHEY; CDR2 reads SMNVEV (reference sequence). The CDR3 covers 21 residues. V gave up 0 bases and J gave up 0 bases, with 23 bases separating them. CDR3 coding DNA: TGTGCCAGCAGTTTATCACAGTACACGGGGAGGAGGGATGCAACTAATGAAAAACTGTTTTTT. It specifies CASSLSQYTGRRDATNEKLFF.

This clone came up a few times. This sequence joins TRBV10-2 and TRBJ2-3; TRBD2 matches 7 bases. CDR1 is WSHSY and CDR2 is SAAADI in the germline V gene. This CDR3 contains 14 residues. Unmatched junction bases numbered 6, after V lost 7 bases and J lost 2 bases. The CDR3 DNA follows: TGCGCCAGCACTAGCGGTTCCCCCACAGATACGCAGTATTTT. It is translated as CASTSGSPTDTQYF.

J is TRBJ2-4 and V is TRBV19; TRBD1 aligns across 7 bases. This CDR3 region has 16 residues. CDR1 LNHDA and CDR2 SQIVND come from the germline V gene (reference sequence). V trimming: 6 bases; J trimming: 2 bases; junction bases outside the gene matches: 10. The CDR3 sequence: CASSRDSKESKNIQYF. CDR3 bases: TGTGCCAGTAGCCGGGACAGCAAAGAGTCCAAAAACATTCAGTACTTC.

The rearrangement uses TRBV29-1 and TRBJ2-1, with D possibly called TRBD1 or TRBD2 (5 bases each). The V end was cut by 0 bases, the J end by 3 bases, with 18 bases between. Germline lookup yields CDR1 SQVTM and CDR2 ANQGSEA. The CDR3 length is 17 residues. The CDR3 DNA reads TGCAGCGTTGAAGACTCCCCCTGCGGGCAGGGCTACAATGAGCAGTTCTTC. Encoded protein: CSVEDSPCGQGYNEQFF.

The CDR3 region is CASSLLAGAYNEQFF. CDR3 bases: TGTGCCAGCAGCTTATTAGCGGGAGCCTACAATGAGCAGTTCTTC. The chain joins TRBV11-2 to TRBJ2-1, with 9 nucleotides matching TRBD2. The CDR3 consists of 15 residues. V lost 2 bases to trimming and J lost 2 bases; unmatched junction nucleotides: 1. Germline V gives CDR1 SGHAT, CDR2 FQNNGV. The variable domain in full, with the rest retrieved from reference TRBV11-2 and TRBJ2-1, is EAGVAQSPRYKIIEKRQSVAFWCNPISGHATLYWYQQILGQGPKLLIQFQNNGVVDDSQLPKDRFSAERLKGVDSTLKIQPAKLEDSAVYLCASSLLAGAYNEQFFGPGTRLTVL.

The chain has TRBV6-4 and TRBJ1-2; 7 bases match TRBD1. Germline CDR1 MRHNA, CDR2 SNTAGT. The ends lost 6 bases at V and 2 bases at J; junction bases unmatched: 6. The CDR3 sequence is 14 residues long. In DNA, the CDR3 is TGTGCCAGCAGGACCGGGACAGACAACTATGGCTACACCTTC. Translation: CASRTGTDNYGYTF.

The V gene is TRBV7-8, the J gene TRBJ2-1; unclear D gene. V was shortened by 1 base and J by 7 bases, with 5 bases between the two germline ends. The CDR3 has 12 amino acids. Germline V CDR1 and CDR2: SGHVS, FQNEAQ. Here the CDR3 reads CASSLVWNEQFF. The CDR3 bases are TGTGCCAGCAGCTTAGTCTGGAATGAGCAGTTCTTC.

The chain uses TRBV5-1 and TRBJ2-1, with 11 bases identical to TRBD2. This CDR3 comprises 17 residues. The trim removed 5 bases at V and 7 bases at J, leaving 14 bases unmatched. Germline lookup yields CDR1 SGHRS and CDR2 YFSETQ. The CDR3 is CASSRGGRLAGRNEQFF. The CDR3, as DNA: TGCGCCAGCAGTCGGGGAGGGCGACTAGCGGGAAGGAATGAGCAGTTCTTC.

This clone was counted a single time. The chain employs TRBV29-1 and TRBJ2-5; D gene unclear. The CDR3 length is 13 residues. Germline lookup yields CDR1 SQVTM and CDR2 ANQGSEA. The germline V and J ends were trimmed by 4 bases and 5 bases, with 14 bases remaining between them. The DNA of the CDR3 is TGCAGCGTTGTTAGGGCCCAAGGGGAGACCCAGTACTTC. Encoded protein: CSVVRAQGETQYF.

The chain has TRBV2 and TRBJ1-1; D unclear. Trimming stripped 7 bases from V and 1 base from J, with 13 bases between. Germline CDR1 reads SNHLY; CDR2 reads FYNNEI. The CDR3 totals 14 residues. The DNA for the CDR3 is TGTGCCAGCAAACCAATAGGTGGGAACACTGAAGCTTTCTTT. Encoded protein: CASKPIGGNTEAFF.

The chain joins TRBV28 to TRBJ2-3, with TRBD1 matching over 7 bases. Trimming at V came to 8 bases and at J to 2 bases, leaving 10 bases not matched to a gene. This CDR3 comprises 15 residues. Germline loops: CDR1 MDHEN, CDR2 SYDVKM. Written as DNA, the CDR3 is TGTGCCAGCGTTACTCGGGACAGCTTCACAGATACGCAGTATTTT. Protein product: CASVTRDSFTDTQYF.